This T cell receptor (beta chain) was identified during a study of sequential checkpoint blockade in melanoma. V was trimmed by 3 bases and J by 6 bases, leaving 15 bases between them. Germline lookup yields CDR1 SGHNT and CDR2 YENEEA. This CDR3 spans 14 amino acids. Sequencing was performed with immunoSEQ multiplex PCR; in TCRdb, only in-frame clones are kept and a portion is missing. The sample contains more than 30,000 clones, 32% of which appear only once. The treatment denotes: randomized to nivolumab then ipilimumab (arm A) or the reverse (arm B). Sequencing used tumor tissue (inferred from file names), obtained from a patient given nivolumab and ipilimumab in sequence. This chain connects TRBV11-3 to TRBJ2-7, with D perhaps being TRBD1 or TRBD2 (5 bases each). The clonotype comes from a human donor with melanoma. The CDR3 coding sequence is TGTGCCAGCAGCTTGCATCAGGGAGCCAGCGAGCAGTACTTC. This gives the protein CASSLHQGASEQYF. Together with reference TRBV11-3 and TRBJ2-7, the CDR3 gives the full variable domain: EAGVVQSPRYKIIEKKQPVAFWCNPISGHNTLYWYLQNLGQGPELLIRYENEEAVDDSQLPKDRFSAERLKGVDSTLKIQPAELGDSAVYLCASSLHQGASEQYFGPGTRLTVT.